A single sample is the source of the 11 T cell receptor beta chains below, sequenced in a study of CD8+ T cells in alopecia areata. Reverse transcribed after extraction, RNA yielded cDNA as the sequencing template. The method was immunoSEQ multiplex PCR; TCRdb's version includes in-frame clones alone and lacks a portion of them. The sample gives hundreds of thousands of clones, roughly 60% of which show up once; 0.9% to 0.95% is in the top ten. The treatment denotes: oral pan-JAK inhibitor, 5-10 mg twice daily. The sequencing here drew on CD4+ T cells sorted from blood, taken at approximately week 52, from a patient treated with tofacitinib. These receptors all come from a human donor with alopecia areata.

J is TRBJ2-7 and V is TRBV6-5; TRBD1 matches 9 bases. CDR1 and CDR2 (germline): MNHEY, SVGAGI. The trim removed 5 bases at V and 4 bases at J, leaving 9 bases unmatched. The CDR3 spans 15 residues. CDR3 DNA: TGTGCCAGCAGTCGCCCCGGGACAGGGCTTTACGAGCAGTACTTC. Protein: CASSRPGTGLYEQYF.

This clone was detected once. The chain is built from TRBV2 and TRBJ2-3; 10 bases match TRBD1. V trimming: 7 bases; J trimming: 3 bases; junction bases outside the gene matches: 4. Germline CDR1 reads SNHLY; CDR2 reads FYNNEI. The CDR3 is 14 residues long. This chain's CDR3 is CASKVDRGTDTQYF. The CDR3 DNA is TGTGCCAGCAAAGTGGACAGGGGGACAGATACGCAGTATTTT.

This clone was counted only a few times. The rearrangement joins TRBV7-2 to TRBJ1-6, with TRBD1 matching 8 bases. Germline lookup yields CDR1 SGHTA and CDR2 FQGNSA. With V trimmed by 5 bases and J by 8 bases, 5 bases remained unmatched. The CDR3 is made up of 14 amino acids. The DNA for the CDR3 is TGTGCCAGCAGCATTGACAGGGGTGATTCACCCCTCCACTTT. It codes for CASSIDRGDSPLHF.

This chain connects TRBV25-1 to TRBJ2-5, with D unresolved. This CDR3 comprises 11 residues. Germline CDR1 and CDR2: MGHDK and SYGVNS. V lost 5 bases and J 5 bases, leaving 6 bases between the germline ends. The CDR3 coding sequence is TGTGCCAGCAGTTCTTTGGAGACCCAGTACTTC. Encoded protein: CASSSLETQYF.

This clone was seen only a few times. The sample has other DNA sequences that encode this CDR3 too. The chain couples TRBV18 to TRBJ2-5, with TRBD1 identical over 7 bases. This CDR3 comprises 13 residues. V lost 6 bases, J lost 5 bases, and 6 bases stayed unmatched. Germline V gene sequence: CDR1 KGHSH, CDR2 LQKENI. CDR3 residues: CASSPTGEETQYF. CDR3 DNA sequence: TGTGCCAGCTCCCCCACAGGGGAGGAGACCCAGTACTTC.

CDR3 DNA sequence: TGTGCCAGCAGCCTGGGAAGGAGTGTGAACACTGAAGCTTTCTTT. Encoded protein: CASSLGRSVNTEAFF. This sequence joins TRBV7-9 and TRBJ1-1; D remains ambiguous. The V end lost 5 bases, the J end lost 0 bases, and 13 bases lay between the germline ends. The CDR3 has 15 residues. Per the germline V gene, CDR1 is SEHNR and CDR2 is FQNEAQ (reference sequence).

This clone was recorded a few times. The chain employs TRBV29-1 and TRBJ2-7; the D gene is possibly TRBD2 (6 bases). The length of the CDR3 is 13 residues. CDR1 is SQVTM, CDR2 ANQGSEA, per germline. Trimming stripped 7 bases from V and 0 bases from J, with 13 bases between. The CDR3 coding sequence is TGCAGCGCTAATCGGGGGAGCTCCTACGAGCAGTACTTC. Amino acid sequence: CSANRGSSYEQYF.

This clone was observed a single time. The chain has TRBV30 and TRBJ2-7; TRBD1 agrees at 9 bases. CDR1 is GTSNPN and CDR2 is SVGIG in the germline V gene (reference sequence). The CDR3 length is 14 residues. Germline trimming cut 3 bases from V and 3 bases from J; bases unmatched to any gene: 6. The chain's CDR3 is CAWSTGGNLYEQYF. CDR3 nucleotide sequence: TGTGCCTGGAGCACAGGGGGCAACCTCTACGAGCAGTACTTC.

The chain couples TRBV5-5 to TRBJ2-3, with 9 bases fitting TRBD1. V lost 4 bases to trimming and J lost 1 base; unmatched junction nucleotides: 7. The CDR3 extends over 16 amino acids. The germline V gene has CDR1 SGHKS and CDR2 YYEKEE (reference sequence). The CDR3 here is CASSGQGRTGTDTQYF. The CDR3 region has the DNA TGTGCCAGCAGCGGACAGGGGAGGACTGGCACAGATACGCAGTATTTT.

The genes are TRBV5-1 and TRBJ1-6; a weak D match, TRBD1 (5 bases). V lost 2 bases, J lost 9 bases, and 21 bases lay in between. CDR3 length: 17 residues. Germline CDR1 reads SGHRS; CDR2 reads YFSETQ. The DNA for the CDR3 is TGCGCCAGCAGCTTCACCACCCTGTCCACAAGGGGTTCACCCCTCCACTTT. Its protein is CASSFTTLSTRGSPLHF.

The chain carries TRBV13 and TRBJ2-7; 7 positions match TRBD1. V dropped 6 bases and J dropped 6; count of bases not matched to a gene: 8. The germline CDR1 and CDR2 sequences are PRHDT and FYEKMQ (reference sequence). This CDR3 comprises 13 residues. As DNA, the CDR3 is TGTGCCAGCAGAAGACAGGGAACGAGCGAGCAGTACTTC. Translated: CASRRQGTSEQYF.